These 17 T cell receptor beta chains came from one sample sequenced in a study of cytomegalovirus exposure and HLA in healthy donors. The protocol was immunoSEQ multiplex PCR, while the TCRdb copy is restricted to in-frame clones and leaves out a portion. This sample yields roughly 300,000 clones, of which around nine tenths are seen a single time; over 0.7% belongs to the top ten. The material sequenced was PBMCs. Receptors originate from a woman aged 18-30 years in good health and CMV-seronegative.

This CDR3 reads CASSNRETKAFF. The CDR3 nucleotides read TGTGCCAGCAGCAACAGGGAAACGAAAGCTTTCTTT. The J gene is TRBJ1-1, the V gene TRBV7-2, with a weak D call TRBD1 (6 bases). Per the germline V gene, CDR1 is SGHTA and CDR2 is FQGNSA. Deletions cut 5 bases from V and 9 bases from J, with 13 bases between. The CDR3 is made up of 12 amino acids. Full variable domain (rest looked up from reference TRBV7-2 and TRBJ1-1): GAGVSQSPSNKVTEKGKDVELRCDPISGHTALYWYRQSLGQGLEFLIYFQGNSAPDKSGLPSDRFSAERTGGSVSTLTIQRTQQEDSAVYLCASSNRETKAFFGQGTRLTVV.

The gene calls are TRBV7-3 and TRBJ2-7, with D perhaps matching TRBD1 (5 bases). Trimming stripped 6 bases from V and 2 bases from J, with 11 bases between. Germline V gives CDR1 SGHTA, CDR2 FQGTGA. There are 13 residues in the CDR3. The CDR3 sequence is CASSPDSTYEQYF. The CDR3 nucleotides are TGTGCCAGCAGTCCAGACAGCACCTACGAGCAGTACTTC.

Notes on this clone: This sample also contains other DNA sequences that code for the same CDR3. V is TRBV28 and J is TRBJ1-2, with a possible D match to TRBD1 (5 bases). Germline CDR1 and CDR2: MDHEN and SYDVKM. Trimming pared 6 bases from V and 2 bases from J, leaving 10 bases between. CDR3 size: 13 residues. Here the CDR3 reads CASSLTGNYGYTF. CDR3 nucleotide sequence: TGTGCCAGCAGCTTAACAGGAAACTATGGCTACACCTTC.

This chain connects TRBV4-1 to TRBJ2-7; possibly TRBD1 for D (6 bases). The CDR3 totals 14 residues. Germline V lookup: CDR1 MGHRA, CDR2 YSYEKL. V was trimmed by 2 bases and J by 2 bases, leaving 10 bases between them. The CDR3 is CASSQLEGAYEQYF. The CDR3 DNA reads as TGCGCCAGCAGCCAATTAGAGGGGGCCTACGAGCAGTACTTC.

The chain is built from TRBV11-2 and TRBJ2-7; TRBD1 aligns across 7 bases. V trimming: 5 bases; J trimming: 3 bases; junction bases outside the gene matches: 7. The CDR3 consists of 14 residues. The V gene's germline CDR1 is SGHAT and CDR2 FQNNGV. The CDR3 loop is CASSKTGALYEQYF. CDR3 nucleotide sequence: TGTGCCAGCAGCAAAACAGGGGCCCTCTACGAGCAGTACTTC.

The V and J genes are TRBV6-1 and TRBJ1-2; no firm D call. The CDR3 loop spans 15 amino acids. Trimming stripped 1 base from V and 5 bases from J, with 14 bases between. Germline-derived CDR1 and CDR2 are MNHNS and SASEGT. CDR3 sequence: CASSEGPRSFYGYTF. CDR3 nucleotides: TGTGCCAGCAGTGAAGGCCCCAGGTCCTTTTATGGCTACACCTTC.

This sequence joins TRBV4-1 and TRBJ2-3, with TRBD2 matching 8 bases. Germline CDR1 is MGHRA and CDR2 is YSYEKL. Trimming removed 4 bases from V and 4 bases from J; junction bases left unmatched: 10. There are 16 residues in the CDR3. The CDR3 loop is CASSPHEREWADTQYF. In DNA, the CDR3 is TGCGCCAGCAGCCCCCACGAGCGGGAGTGGGCAGATACGCAGTATTTT.

The chain is built from TRBV29-1 and TRBJ2-2; D is unresolved. The CDR3 loop spans 13 amino acids. V was trimmed by 2 bases and J by 1 base, leaving 5 bases between them. Germline CDR1 and CDR2: SQVTM and ANQGSEA. CDR3 in amino acids: CSVELVNTGELFF. The CDR3 DNA reads TGCAGCGTTGAACTTGTGAACACCGGGGAGCTGTTTTTT.

This chain connects TRBV15 to TRBJ2-7; no clear D gene. Trimming left V 4 bases short and J 3 bases short, with 7 bases between. CDR3 length: 12 residues. Germline V gives CDR1 LNHNV, CDR2 YYDKDF (reference sequence). DNA of the CDR3: TGTGCCACCAGCACTGGAGTCTACGAGCAGTACTTC. It yields the protein CATSTGVYEQYF. Using reference TRBV15 and TRBJ2-7 for the parts outside the CDR3, the full variable domain is DAMVIQNPRYQVTQFGKPVTLSCSQTLNHNVMYWYQQKSSQAPKLLFHYYDKDFNNEADTPDNFQSRRPNTSFCFLDIRSPGLGDTAMYLCATSTGVYEQYFGPGTRLTVT.

This chain uses TRBV2 with TRBJ2-1, with TRBD2 as a possible D gene (5 bases). The CDR3 runs 13 residues. With 10 bases removed from V and 3 bases from J, the gap between germline ends came to 13 bases. Per the germline V gene, CDR1 is SNHLY and CDR2 is FYNNEI. The chain's CDR3 is CATQPGDYNEQFF. For the CDR3, the DNA is TGTGCCACCCAACCCGGGGACTACAATGAGCAGTTCTTC.

The chain carries TRBV27 and TRBJ2-7; possible D gene TRBD1, 5 bases. CDR1 and CDR2 from the germline V gene are MNHEY and SMNVEV (reference sequence). The CDR3 runs 14 residues. Trimming removed 1 base at V and 7 bases at J, with 14 bases between. DNA of the CDR3: TGTGCCAGCAGTTTATTTGCCCCAGGGCTGGAGCAGTACTTC. It yields the protein CASSLFAPGLEQYF.

This sequence joins TRBV25-1 and TRBJ1-2, with 9 nucleotides matching TRBD1. Germline V gene lookup returns CDR1 MGHDK and CDR2 SYGVNS. The junction had 5 bases not matched to a gene; V was cut back by 3 bases and J by 6 bases. The CDR3 covers 14 residues. The CDR3 nucleotides are TGTGCCAGCAGTGAGTGGGGACAGGGACATGGCTACACCTTC. The encoded protein is CASSEWGQGHGYTF.

This clone is a singleton in its sample. This chain joins TRBV9 and TRBJ2-5, with 7 nucleotides matching TRBD2. Germline V lookup: CDR1 SGDLS, CDR2 YYNGEE. V lost 1 base to trimming and J lost 2 bases; unmatched junction nucleotides: 8. The CDR3 consists of 16 residues. The CDR3 nucleotides read TGTGCCAGCAGCGTATCAGGGCTAGCGGTACAAGAGACCCAGTACTTC. The encoded protein is CASSVSGLAVQETQYF. The whole variable domain, remainder taken from reference TRBV9 and TRBJ2-5, is DSGVTQTPKHLITATGQRVTLRCSPRSGDLSVYWYQQSLDQGLQFLIQYYNGEERAKGNILERFSAQQFPDLHSELNLSSLELGDSALYFCASSVSGLAVQETQYFGPGTRLLVL.

This chain links TRBV4-3 with TRBJ1-2; maybe TRBD1 (6 bases). The CDR3 contains 15 residues. V shed 1 base and J shed 2 bases, with 11 bases lying between them. Germline CDR1 LGHNA, CDR2 YSLEER. CDR3 in amino acids: CASSQVPGQNYGYTF. CDR3 sequence (DNA): TGCGCCAGCAGCCAAGTTCCGGGACAAAACTATGGCTACACCTTC.

V usage is TRBV28 and J usage is TRBJ2-7, with D maybe TRBD2 (5 bases). This CDR3 spans 16 amino acids. V was clipped by 3 bases and J by 1 base, with 16 bases between them. Germline CDR1 and CDR2: MDHEN and SYDVKM. This CDR3 is CASSLVLRVPSYEQYF. The CDR3 DNA sequence: TGTGCCAGCAGTTTGGTCTTGAGGGTTCCTTCCTACGAGCAGTACTTC.

CDR3 sequence reads: CASRETASTEAFF. DNA for the CDR3: TGTGCCAGCAGAGAGACAGCTTCGACTGAAGCTTTCTTT. The chain links TRBV6-5 to TRBJ1-1, with a tentative D call TRBD1 (5 bases). The CDR3 extends over 13 amino acids. Germline CDR1 and CDR2: MNHEY and SVGAGI. V was pared by 6 bases and J by 5 bases, with 13 bases between.

The rearrangement uses TRBV6-1 and TRBJ2-1, with 7 bases matching TRBD2. The CDR3 is made up of 13 amino acids. Germline trimming cut 4 bases from V and 9 bases from J; bases unmatched to any gene: 6. Germline values: CDR1 MNHNS, CDR2 SASEGT. The CDR3 DNA reads TGTGCCAGCAGTGGCTGGGGCGGGGGTGAGCAGTTCTTC. This sequence encodes CASSGWGGGEQFF.